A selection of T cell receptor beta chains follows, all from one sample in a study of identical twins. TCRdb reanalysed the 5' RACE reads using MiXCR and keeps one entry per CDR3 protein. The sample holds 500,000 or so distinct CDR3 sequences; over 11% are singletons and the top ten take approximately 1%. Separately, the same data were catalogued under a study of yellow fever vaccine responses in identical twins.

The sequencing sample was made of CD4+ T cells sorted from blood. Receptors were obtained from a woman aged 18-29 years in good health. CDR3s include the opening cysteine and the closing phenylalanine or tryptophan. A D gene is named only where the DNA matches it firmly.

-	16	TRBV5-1	CASSLRAGTNTGELFF
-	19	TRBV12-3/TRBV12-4	CASIPLSLARAIGTDTQYF
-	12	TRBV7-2	CASSIPGDTQYF
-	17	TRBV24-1	CATSDLASVYSNQPQHF
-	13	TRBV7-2	CASSFSVRETQYF
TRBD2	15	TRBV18	CASSRGLAATGELFF
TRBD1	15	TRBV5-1	CASSPGQEISYEQYF
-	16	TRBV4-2	CASSQQAWATQETQYF
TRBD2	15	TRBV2	CASSKGLGGTDTQYF
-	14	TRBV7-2	CASSLTAYNSPLHF
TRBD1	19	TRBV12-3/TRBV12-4	CASRGPGQGSSGWQETQYF
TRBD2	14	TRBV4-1	CASSGGGAKNIQYF
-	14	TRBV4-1	CASSQVASGNTIYF
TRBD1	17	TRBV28	CASSLPQTGTGLYEQYF
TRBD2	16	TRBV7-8	CASSSVAGGTTDTQYF
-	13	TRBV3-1	CASSQELNSPLHF
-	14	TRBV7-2	CASSLQLYTGELFF
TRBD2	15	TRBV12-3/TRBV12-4	CASSLGGRAYNEQFF
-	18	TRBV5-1	CASSLVFRRPPGKETQYF
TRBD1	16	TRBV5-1	CASSLSGGGWHYEQYF
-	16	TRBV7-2	CASSLVGGGSTDTQYF
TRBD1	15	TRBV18	CASSPMGQASYEQYF
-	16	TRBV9	CASSVLAGMMTDTQYF
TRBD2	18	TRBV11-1	CASSRGASGQKGPYEQYF
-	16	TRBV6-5	CASSYRAASNAYEQYF
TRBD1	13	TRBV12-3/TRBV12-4	CASSLTGVTEAFF
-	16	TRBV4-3	CASSQDARFVVNEQFF
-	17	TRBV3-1	CASSRLVGDGSYNEQFF
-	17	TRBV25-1	CASSEFRRGAGANVLTF
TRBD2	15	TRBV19	CASTLGSGRAREQFF
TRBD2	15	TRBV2	CASRDRGSGSHEQYF
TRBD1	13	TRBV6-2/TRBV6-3	CAYGDRASNEQFF
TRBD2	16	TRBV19	CASSHRRTSYDNEQFF
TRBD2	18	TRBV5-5	CASSYSRGTSGTYNEQFF
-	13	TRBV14	CASSQAGESEQYF
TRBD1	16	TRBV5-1	CASSGDRGGSNTEAFF
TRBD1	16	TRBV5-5	CASSTGTGGDWETQYF
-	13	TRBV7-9	CASSFSSRETQYF
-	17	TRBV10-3	CAIRGVGAFQNTGELFF
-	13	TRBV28	CASRGQGRSIQYF
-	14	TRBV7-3	CASSLMGSTGELFF
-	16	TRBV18	CASSPASAGAKNIQYF
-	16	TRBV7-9	CASSLYQGSDGSPLHF
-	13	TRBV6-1	CASMSLPTSDYTF
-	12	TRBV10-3	CAITGGNTEAFF
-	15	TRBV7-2	CASSYDSTTNEKLFF
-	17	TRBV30	CAWSSGTTPSGANVLTF
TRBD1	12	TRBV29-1	CSGQGTGYGYTF
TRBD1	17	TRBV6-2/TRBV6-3	CASIWTGGSLMNTEAFF
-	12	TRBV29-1	CSVGSANQPQHF
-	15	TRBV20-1	CSTTGRDSSTDTQYF